This TCR beta chain was obtained from a study of cytomegalovirus exposure and HLA in healthy donors. Study-wide findings and caveats: Researchers reported in a later analysis that a missense DCLRE1C variant was tied to TCR beta V- and J-gene trimming. Cytomegalovirus status was reportedly diagnosed by the classifier with high sensitivity and specificity. HLA allele associations emerged for 16,951 TCR beta sequences in a later analysis, at 0.05 false discovery rate.

Both 60 Vbeta primers and 13 Jbeta primers went into the PCR. The table came from immunoSEQ multiplex PCR; TCRdb's copy has only in-frame clones and leaves some out. The sample records about 160,000 clones, roughly 77% being singletons. The CDR3 length is 15 residues. Germline V CDR1 and CDR2: LGHNA, YNFKEQ. Trimming stripped 0 bases from V and 4 bases from J, with 12 bases between. To note about this clone: Its antigen is not known.

The chain links TRBV4-2 to TRBJ2-5; maybe TRBD2 (6 bases). The specimen was PBMCs. This clonotype originated in a young man in good health and CMV-seropositive. The CDR3 DNA follows: TGTGCCAGCAGCCAAGATGGGGCGGGACCAGAGACCCAGTACTTC. This translates into CASSQDGAGPETQYF.